This TCR beta chain was captured by sequencing in a study of blood T cell repertoires in COVID-19. Overall study context: PBMCs, B-cell-depleted T cells, or T cells provided the cDNA or gDNA that made up the material.

The CDR3 length is 13 residues. Germline V gene lookup returns CDR1 SGHKS and CDR2 YYEKEE (reference sequence). Trimming left V 3 bases short and J 2 bases short, with 9 bases between. Sequenced by immunoSEQ multiplex PCR; TCRdb stores in-frame clones only, minus some. The sample shows about 230,000 clones, approximately 82% of them seen only once. Sequenced: peripheral blood. The genes are TRBV5-5 and TRBJ2-7; weak D call: TRBD1 (5 bases). The TCR comes from a man older than 75 with acute or convalescent COVID-19. The CDR3 coding sequence is TGTGCCAGCAGCTCTCAGGGAACCTACGAGCAGTACTTC. Translating it yields CASSSQGTYEQYF.